This entry lists 12 T cell receptor beta chains sequenced from one sample in a study of neurological immune-mediated disorders. TCRdb redid the calling of the 5' RACE reads with MiXCR, one entry per CDR3 protein. This sample carries approximately 31,000 distinct CDR3 sequences, about an eighth of them seen once, and the ten largest clones take 2% to 2.5%. Specified time point: longitudinal time-point 2. The sample was PBMCs. These receptors were taken from a woman aged 40 to 50 in good health.

This clonotype was seen many times. This chain uses TRBV7-2 with TRBJ2-5, with D unclear. V gave up 0 bases and J gave up 2 bases, with 4 bases separating them. The germline CDR1 and CDR2 sequences are SGHTA and FQGNSA. The CDR3 is made up of 13 amino acids. The CDR3 here is CASSLAQQETQYF. CDR3 bases: TGTGCCAGCAGCTTAGCTCAGCAAGAGACCCAGTACTTC.

Ten or more counts support this clonotype. The chain carries TRBV5-1 and TRBJ2-5, with 9 bases aligning to TRBD1. The length of the CDR3 is 13 residues. The germline CDR1 and CDR2 sequences are SGHRS and YFSETQ. V was pared by 4 bases and J by 4 bases, with 2 bases of the junction left unmatched. The CDR3 loop is CASSAGQGETQYF. Written as DNA, the CDR3 is TGCGCCAGCAGCGCGGGACAGGGAGAGACCCAGTACTTC.

The chain combines TRBV20-1 with TRBJ2-7; D is unclear. V lost 6 bases and J 0 bases, leaving 12 bases between the germline ends. Germline values: CDR1 DFQATT, CDR2 SNEGSKA (reference sequence). CDR3 size: 13 residues. The CDR3 DNA follows: TGCAGTGCAGAAGACCTGGGCTCCTACGAGCAGTACTTC. Amino acid sequence: CSAEDLGSYEQYF.

This clonotype has ten or more counts. The chain carries TRBV15 and TRBJ2-4; D gene uncertain. In germline, CDR1 is LNHNV, CDR2 YYDKDF (reference sequence). Trimming took 8 bases from V and 3 from J, leaving 17 bases between them. This CDR3 has 15 residues. CDR3 nucleotides: TGTGCCACCGCTCGGGCAGTCTGGGTCAAAAACATTCAGTACTTC. It encodes CATARAVWVKNIQYF.

This clonotype was found many times. This CDR3 reads CASSRSPGEAYTDTQYF. The CDR3 nucleotides read TGTGCCAGCAGCCGATCCCCTGGGGAGGCCTACACAGATACGCAGTATTTT. The V call is TRBV12-3 or TRBV12-4, the J call TRBJ2-3; perhaps TRBD2 as D (6 bases). The CDR3 spans 17 residues. V was shortened by 6 bases and J by 2 bases, with 21 bases between the two germline ends.

This clonotype was seen repeatedly, ten times or more. The chain combines TRBV24-1 with TRBJ2-7; 11 nucleotides line up with TRBD1. V gave up 2 bases and J gave up 3 bases; unmatched junction bases: 8. CDR1 is KGHDR, CDR2 SFDVKD, per germline. This CDR3 region has 17 residues. The CDR3 sequence: CATSDSSSGTGGYEQYF. For the CDR3, the DNA is TGTGCCACCAGTGATTCGTCTTCCGGGACAGGGGGCTACGAGCAGTACTTC.

Many counts were recorded for this clonotype. The CDR3 DNA sequence: TGTGCCAGCAGGTACCGACCGCAGCGGGAGGGGTCCTACAATGAGCAGTTCTTC. It encodes CASRYRPQREGSYNEQFF. V gene TRBV6-5 combines with J gene TRBJ2-1; TRBD2 matches at 10 bases. The germline V gene has CDR1 MNHEY and CDR2 SVGAGI. Losses at the gene ends were 6 bases for V and 1 base for J; bases not matched to a gene: 12. CDR3 length: 18 amino acids.

This clonotype was counted many times. This chain connects TRBV29-1 to TRBJ1-1; D perhaps matches TRBD1 (6 bases). The CDR3 is made up of 15 amino acids. Trimming removed 1 base at V and 2 bases at J, with 14 bases between. Germline V CDR1 and CDR2: SQVTM, ANQGSEA. CDR3 bases: TGCAGCGTTGAAGTTTGGGGGGCAGAAAACACTGAAGCTTTCTTT. Protein sequence: CSVEVWGAENTEAFF. The full variable domain, completed using reference TRBV29-1 and TRBJ1-1, is SAVISQKPSRDICQRGTSLTIQCQVDSQVTMMFWYRQQPGQSLTLIATANQGSEATYESGFVIDKFPISRPNLTFSTLTVSNMSPEDSSIYLCSVEVWGAENTEAFFGQGTRLTVV.

Relative to its sample, this clonotype is medium-sized. The gene calls are TRBV5-1 and TRBJ2-7; D possibly matches TRBD1 or TRBD2 (5 bases each). Germline V gene lookup returns CDR1 SGHRS and CDR2 YFSETQ. This CDR3 contains 16 residues. Trimming removed 2 bases at V and 2 bases at J, with 17 bases between. CDR3 region: CASSLNPRDRAYEQYF. The CDR3 DNA sequence: TGCGCCAGCAGCTTAAACCCTCGGGACCGAGCCTACGAGCAGTACTTC.

Ten or more counts support this clonotype. This chain joins TRBV20-1 and TRBJ2-3; 14 bases map to TRBD2. This CDR3 spans 16 amino acids. The trim removed 1 base at V and 1 base at J, leaving 1 base unmatched. The germline V gene has CDR1 DFQATT and CDR2 SNEGSKA (reference sequence). The CDR3 region is CSARGGLAGGTDTQYF. CDR3 in DNA: TGCAGTGCTAGAGGGGGACTAGCGGGAGGCACAGATACGCAGTATTTT.

This clonotype was seen at least ten times. The chain has TRBV4-1 and TRBJ1-5; D perhaps matches TRBD1 (6 bases). V dropped 1 base and J dropped 2 bases, with 12 bases sitting between them. The V gene's germline CDR1 is MGHRA and CDR2 YSYEKL. The CDR3 consists of 16 residues. The CDR3 bases are TGCGCCAGCAGCCAAGGGTCCAGGGGAGGCAATCAGCCCCAGCATTTT. This encodes CASSQGSRGGNQPQHF.

This clonotype has a count of ten or more. This CDR3 is CASSLWRDQETQYF. In DNA, the CDR3 is TGTGCCAGCAGCTTGTGGCGGGACCAAGAGACCCAGTACTTC. J is TRBJ2-5 and V is TRBV7-2; D might be TRBD2 (5 bases). Per germline, CDR1 SGHTA and CDR2 FQGNSA. This CDR3 is 14 amino acids long. V was cut by 3 bases and J by 0 bases, with 8 bases left in between.